This T cell receptor beta chain is drawn from a study of blood T cells in healthy people across ages. Using a J-beta primer mix together with a sample-barcoded 5' primer, a second PCR was run for roughly 6 to 11 cycles. From the 5' RACE reads, TCRdb called clonotypes with MiXCR, one entry per CDR3 protein. The profile shows about a million distinct CDR3 sequences, about two fifths of them singletons. This sequence originates from a young man in good health. The sequencing input was blood.

CDR3 DNA: TGTGCCAGCAGCTTATGGGGCAGAAACAATGAGCAGTTCTTC. Residues: CASSLWGRNNEQFF. V gene TRBV11-3 combines with J gene TRBJ2-1; D possibly corresponds to TRBD1 (5 bases). The CDR3 totals 14 residues. The V gene lost 2 bases and the J gene lost 5 bases, with 10 bases spanning the gap. Looked up from germline, CDR1 is SGHNT and CDR2 is YENEEA.